These 13 T cell receptor beta chains were sequenced from one sample in a study of blood T cells in healthy people across ages. The use of a sample-barcoded 5' primer and a J-beta primer mix characterized a second PCR of roughly 6 to 11 cycles. TCRdb processed the 5' RACE reads anew with MiXCR; each CDR3 protein has one entry. The table has roughly 1.9 million distinct CDR3 sequences, 30% to 40% seen once. Input material: blood. Receptors were obtained from a human donor in good health.

The gene calls are TRBV7-3 and TRBJ2-1, with D unresolved. CDR3 length: 16 residues. Trimming cost V 1 base and J 7 bases, with 17 bases left between them. The germline V gene has CDR1 SGHTA and CDR2 FQGTGA. CDR3 sequence (DNA): TGTGCCAGCAGCTTAAGAGGTCGCCGGTATACAAATGAGCAGTTCTTC. Its translation is CASSLRGRRYTNEQFF. The complete variable domain, with remaining parts taken from reference TRBV7-3 and TRBJ2-1, reads GAGVSQTPSNKVTEKGKYVELRCDPISGHTALYWYRQSLGQGPEFLIYFQGTGAADDSGLPNDRFFAVRPEGSVSTLKIQRTERGDSAVYLCASSLRGRRYTNEQFFGPGTRLTVL.

This chain uses TRBV3-1 with TRBJ2-5; 9 positions match TRBD2. With the DNA end fitting TRBJ2-7 better, the J assignment may be wrong. The CDR3 covers 15 residues. Germline values: CDR1 LGHDT, CDR2 YNNKEL (reference sequence). CDR3 in DNA: TGTGCCAGCAGCCAAGCTGCTAGCGGGGTGAGCGAGCAGTACTTC. It codes for CASSQAASGVSEQYF.

This rearrangement joins TRBV2 to TRBJ2-2; TRBD1 matches at 8 bases. J was trimmed by 6 bases and V by 7 bases; bases with no gene match: 7. Germline lookup yields CDR1 SNHLY and CDR2 FYNNEI. CDR3 size: 14 residues. DNA for the CDR3: TGTGCCAGCATGCGAGTACAGGGGGCCGGGGAGCTGTTTTTT. This sequence encodes CASMRVQGAGELFF.

As regards this clonotype: The junction departs from germline at one end; a sequencing error may be responsible. The CDR3 reads CASGLKTAQETQYF. Here the CDR3 DNA reads TGTGCCAGCGGCTTAAAGACAGCCCAAGAGACCCAGTACTTC. The V and J genes are TRBV7-2 and TRBJ2-5; TRBD1 might be the D (5 bases). The germline V gene has CDR1 SGHTA and CDR2 FQGNSA. The CDR3 spans 14 residues.

This clonotype was observed a handful of times. A junction end diverges from the germline sequence, so it may reflect a read error. The chain has TRBV7-3 and TRBJ2-5, with a tentative D call TRBD2 (6 bases). Germline lookup yields CDR1 SGHTA and CDR2 FQGTGA. This CDR3 comprises 14 residues. CDR3 sequence (DNA): TGTGCCAGCAGCTTATCGGGCCGGAGGGAGATCCAGTACTTC. Translating it yields CASSLSGRREIQYF.

The rearrangement uses TRBV5-6 and TRBJ1-1, with 11 bases fitting TRBD1. Germline values: CDR1 SGHDT, CDR2 YYEEEE. The V segment lost 3 bases and the J segment 5 bases; nucleotides outside the gene matches: 9. The CDR3 loop spans 16 amino acids. CDR3 in amino acids: CASSSWSGQGATEAFF. The DNA of the CDR3 is TGTGCCAGCAGCTCGTGGTCCGGACAGGGGGCGACTGAAGCTTTCTTT.

The rearrangement uses TRBV29-1 and TRBJ2-7; 10 bases are a match to TRBD1. J lost 5 bases, V lost 2 bases, and 9 bases had no gene match. This CDR3 contains 15 residues. CDR1 is SQVTM, CDR2 ANQGSEA, per germline. CDR3 nucleotides: TGCAGCGTTGAAACTCCCGGGACAGGGGTCGACGAGCAGTACTTC. Translation gives CSVETPGTGVDEQYF.

This clonotype was found a few times. The V and J genes are TRBV4-3 and TRBJ2-3; perhaps D is TRBD1 or TRBD2 (5 bases each). CDR1 is LGHNA, CDR2 YSLEER, per germline. This CDR3 is built from 16 residues. V was clipped by 4 bases and J by 0 bases, with 14 bases between them. CDR3 loop: CASSLGTPISTDTQYF. CDR3 DNA: TGCGCCAGCAGCCTTGGGACCCCGATTAGCACAGATACGCAGTATTTT.

The table lists this clonotype with a few counts. At one end the junction does not follow the germline gene, possibly because of a read error. The chain employs TRBV2 and TRBJ2-7; TRBD1 is a possible D gene (6 bases). CDR3 length equals 15 residues. Germline V gene data show CDR1 as SNHLY and CDR2 as FYNNEI. The CDR3 nucleotides are TGTGCCACCAGTGATCCTGGGACATCGTCCTACGAGCAGTACTTC. Protein product: CATSDPGTSSYEQYF.

J is TRBJ2-3 and V is TRBV27; a possible D gene is TRBD2 (8 bases). The CDR3 has 16 amino acids. V dropped 2 bases and J dropped 2 bases, with 14 bases sitting between them. In germline, CDR1 is MNHEY, CDR2 SMNVEV (reference sequence). Written as DNA, the CDR3 is TGTGCCAGCAGTTTAAGCGGGGGACAGTTCACAGATACGCAGTATTTT. Protein: CASSLSGGQFTDTQYF.

This clonotype occurred a few times. The rearrangement links TRBV7-9 to TRBJ2-7, with D perhaps being TRBD1 or TRBD2 (5 bases each). V was clipped by 5 bases and J by 6 bases, with 11 bases between them. The CDR3 has 12 amino acids. CDR1 is SEHNR and CDR2 is FQNEAQ in the germline V gene (reference sequence). The CDR3 loop reads CASSAVGTEQYF. The CDR3 DNA follows: TGTGCCAGCAGCGCCGTGGGGACCGAGCAGTACTTC.

This clonotype has just a few counts. The chain links TRBV7-9 to TRBJ2-5; D remains ambiguous. CDR3 size: 15 residues. The V gene lost 5 bases and the J gene lost 0 bases, with 13 bases spanning the gap. Germline V CDR1 and CDR2: SEHNR, FQNEAQ (reference sequence). CDR3: CASSHAISDQETQYF. CDR3 sequence (DNA): TGTGCCAGCAGCCATGCCATCAGCGACCAAGAGACCCAGTACTTC. The variable domain in full, with the rest retrieved from reference TRBV7-9 and TRBJ2-5, is DTGVSQNPRHKITKRGQNVTFRCDPISEHNRLYWYRQTLGQGPEFLTYFQNEAQLEKSRLLSDRFSAERPKGSFSTLEIQRTEQGDSAMYLCASSHAISDQETQYFGPGTRLLVL.

The genes are TRBV27 and TRBJ1-6; a possible D gene is TRBD1 (6 bases). V lost 0 bases and J lost 7, with 13 bases in between. Germline V gene data show CDR1 as MNHEY and CDR2 as SMNVEV (reference sequence). The CDR3 is 16 residues long. The CDR3 loop reads CASSLSGTLRNSPLHF. CDR3 sequence (DNA): TGTGCCAGCAGTTTATCCGGGACACTCCGAAATTCACCCCTCCACTTT.